This T cell receptor beta chain was sequenced in a study of identical twins. Study-wide findings and caveats: The study drew conclusions from cross-sectional statistical analysis, not from following the same donors. Out-of-frame beta sequences exhibited a weaker degree of excess twin sharing. Invariant T cells like MAIT and iNKT could partly confound the zero-insertion analyses.

The CDR3 is made up of 16 amino acids. The germline V gene has CDR1 SGHAT and CDR2 FQNNGV. Deletions cut 2 bases from V and 8 bases from J, with 21 bases between. As for this clonotype: Its antigen is unknown.

Carrying unique molecular identifiers, the cDNA also gained a universal primer site through template switching. TCRdb used MiXCR to reprocess the 5' RACE reads, holding one entry per CDR3 protein. In the table there are about 240,000 distinct CDR3 sequences, about 13% of which are singletons. The same data also contributed to another study, on yellow fever vaccine responses in identical twins.

This receptor was taken from a woman between 18 and 29 years old in good health. The chain couples TRBV11-2 to TRBJ2-5; D may be TRBD2 (6 bases). Sequencing was done on a sample of memory (CD45RO+) T cells sorted from blood. CDR3 sequence: CASSLQPQGLVRTQYF. The CDR3 DNA reads as TGTGCCAGCAGCTTACAGCCCCAGGGACTGGTCCGTACCCAGTACTTC.